This T cell receptor (beta chain) was identified during a study of T cell responses to AZD1222 COVID-19 vaccine. Method: immunoSEQ multiplex PCR; TCRdb's copy keeps in-frame clones and lacks some. The table has about 99,000 clones, approximately 89% seen once; the top ten hold more than 6.5%. CDR3 length: 14 residues. V lost 3 bases and J 7 bases, leaving 13 bases between the germline ends. Germline V gene data show CDR1 as SNHLY and CDR2 as FYNNEI. This chain joins TRBV2 and TRBJ1-5; no firm D call. This sample comprised peripheral blood, obtained on day 0 of AZD1222 vaccination. This TCR derives from an adult in good health. This chain's CDR3 is CASSDSRRVQPQHF. Written as DNA, the CDR3 is TGTGCCAGCAGTGACTCTAGAAGGGTCCAGCCCCAGCATTTT.